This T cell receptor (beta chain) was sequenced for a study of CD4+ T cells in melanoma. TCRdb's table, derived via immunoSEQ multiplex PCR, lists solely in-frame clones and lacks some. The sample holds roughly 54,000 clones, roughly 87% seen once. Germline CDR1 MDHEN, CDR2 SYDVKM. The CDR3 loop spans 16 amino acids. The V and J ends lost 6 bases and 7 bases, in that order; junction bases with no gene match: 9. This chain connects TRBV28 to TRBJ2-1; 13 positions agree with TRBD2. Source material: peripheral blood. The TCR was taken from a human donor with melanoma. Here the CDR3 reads CASSGLAGDQPNEQFF. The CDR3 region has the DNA TGTGCCAGCAGCGGACTAGCGGGGGACCAGCCTAATGAGCAGTTCTTC.